A selection of T cell receptor beta chains follows, all from one sample in a study of blood T cells in healthy people across ages. TCRdb redid the calling of the 5' RACE reads with MiXCR, one entry per CDR3 protein. The profile shows roughly 1,500,000 distinct CDR3 sequences, roughly 32% of them singletons. The sample comprised blood. These receptors all stem from a young woman in good health. Both conserved end residues are part of each CDR3. The D gene is left open where the match is weak. Only part of the rows carry a size: once, few, many, or a class if the clone is expanded.

D gene	V gene	clone size	J gene	CDR3 DNA	CDR3 protein
TRBD1	TRBV2	NA	TRBJ2-5	TGTGCCAGCAGGGAAGACAGGGGGCCTCGAGAGACCCAGTACTTC	CASREDRGPRETQYF
TRBD1	TRBV28	NA	TRBJ2-7	TGTGCCAGCAGTCCCCGATACAGGGGGATATACGAGCAGTACTTC	CASSPRYRGIYEQYF
NA	TRBV29-1	many	TRBJ2-1	TGCAGCGTTGGGCAGGGGATTAATGAGCAGTTCTTC	CSVGQGINEQFF
TRBD1	TRBV19	NA	TRBJ2-7	TGTGCCAGTAGTATGGCAGCAGGGGGCTCTTACGAGCAGTACTTC	CASSMAAGGSYEQYF
NA	TRBV20-1	NA	TRBJ2-7	TGCAGTGCTAGAGATCTTGGGGGCCCTTCCTACGAGCAGTACTTC	CSARDLGGPSYEQYF
TRBD2	TRBV6-6	NA	TRBJ2-1	TGTGCCAGCAGCTCTTACCGGGGGGGGCGGTACAATGAGCAGTTCTTC	CASSSYRGGRYNEQFF
NA	TRBV6-1	once	TRBJ2-1	TGTGCCAGCAGCCCCAGGGGGGCCTACCCCCACGAGCAGTTCTTC	CASSPRGAYPHEQFF
NA	TRBV7-9	NA	TRBJ2-5	TGTGCCAGCAGCTTATCCAGTTTGAACAGGGAAGAGACCCAGTACTTC	CASSLSSLNREETQYF
NA	TRBV7-8	few	TRBJ1-6	TGTGCCAGCAGCTTAAGGGGAGTACCGGTGAGCTCCTATAATTCACCCCTCCACTTT	CASSLRGVPVSSYNSPLHF
TRBD2	TRBV20-1	NA	TRBJ2-3	TGCAGTGCTAGAGATCCTAGCGGGAGGTCTGATACGCAGTATTTT	CSARDPSGRSDTQYF
NA	TRBV6-5	few	TRBJ2-3	TGTGCCAGCAGGTCGGGCTCTTTCGATACGCAGTATTTT	CASRSGSFDTQYF
NA	TRBV20-1	few	TRBJ1-4	TGCAGTGCTAGAGATACAGGGCCTAATGAAAAACTGTTTTTT	CSARDTGPNEKLFF
TRBD2	TRBV4-1	NA	TRBJ2-7	TGCGCCAGCAGCCCTAGCGGACTAGCATCCTACGAGCAGTACTTC	CASSPSGLASYEQYF
TRBD2	TRBV5-1	NA	TRBJ2-3	TGCGCCAGCAGCCACGGACTAGCGGGAGAGGCATATACGCAGTATTTT	CASSHGLAGEAYTQYF
TRBD1	TRBV7-3	NA	TRBJ2-3	TGTGCCAGCAGCCAGGACAGGGGAAATACGCAGTATTTT	CASSQDRGNTQYF
NA	TRBV20-1	NA	TRBJ1-5	TGCAGTGCTACCCAATCAGGTTATAGCAATCAGCCCCAGCATTTT	CSATQSGYSNQPQHF
NA	TRBV7-9	NA	TRBJ2-7	TGTGCCAGCAAATCGGGGGACAGCATCGACGAGCAGTACTTC	CASKSGDSIDEQYF
NA	TRBV20-1	few	TRBJ1-5	TGCAGTGCGCAGACCGAGTATAGCAATCAGCCCCAGCATTTT	CSAQTEYSNQPQHF